Below are 18 T cell receptor beta chains sequenced from a single sample in a study of blood T cell repertoires in COVID-19. Repertoires were generated with immunoSEQ multiplex PCR, while TCRdb's copy carries only in-frame clones and drops some. The sample holds approximately 150,000 clones, around nine tenths seen once. The sequenced material came from peripheral blood. The receptors originated from a human donor in a cohort sampled during active COVID-19.

V is TRBV11-3 and J is TRBJ2-1; D is perhaps TRBD1 (8 bases). CDR3 length equals 17 residues. Trimming removed 5 bases at V and 8 bases at J, with 25 bases between. The germline V gene has CDR1 SGHNT and CDR2 YENEEA. The CDR3 DNA reads as TGTGCCAGCAGCCCGGGGGGACAGGTAACCGGCATGTATGAGCAGTTCTTC. Amino acid sequence: CASSPGGQVTGMYEQFF.

The rearrangement joins TRBV28 to TRBJ2-1; 9 bases align to TRBD2. This CDR3 region has 16 residues. The V gene's germline CDR1 is MDHEN and CDR2 SYDVKM. V lost 3 bases and J lost 0; bases outside the gene matches: 3. The CDR3 here is CASSLVSGSSYNEQFF. CDR3 DNA sequence: TGTGCCAGCAGTTTGGTTAGCGGGAGCTCCTACAATGAGCAGTTCTTC.

The sample holds one count of this clone. The V and J genes are TRBV7-2 and TRBJ1-5; TRBD1 aligns across 7 bases. The V gene's germline CDR1 is SGHTA and CDR2 FQGNSA. The junction had 10 bases not matched to a gene; V was cut back by 2 bases and J by 6 bases. The CDR3 loop spans 16 amino acids. CDR3 region: CASSLISTGQGQPQHF. The CDR3 DNA reads as TGTGCCAGCAGCTTAATTTCGACAGGGCAGGGTCAGCCCCAGCATTTT.

The chain joins TRBV6-5 to TRBJ1-2; 7 bases line up with TRBD1. Germline CDR1 and CDR2: MNHEY and SVGAGI. There are 13 residues in the CDR3. V lost 7 bases to trimming and J lost 7 bases; unmatched junction nucleotides: 9. The CDR3 DNA reads as TGTGCCAGCACCGACAGGGATGAAGGTGGCTACACCTTC. It yields the protein CASTDRDEGGYTF.

The chain has TRBV5-1 and TRBJ2-7; perhaps TRBD2 as D (6 bases). From germline, CDR1 is SGHRS and CDR2 YFSETQ. The CDR3 contains 15 residues. The V end lost 4 bases, the J end lost 5 bases, and 19 bases lay between the germline ends. The CDR3 loop reads CASSSSGERYNEQYF. CDR3 coding DNA: TGCGCCAGCAGCAGTAGCGGAGAGAGGTACAACGAGCAGTACTTC.

The gene calls are TRBV13 and TRBJ2-3; 10 bases align to TRBD2. Germline CDR1 and CDR2: PRHDT and FYEKMQ (reference sequence). The CDR3 spans 15 residues. The V segment lost 5 bases and the J segment 7 bases; nucleotides outside the gene matches: 9. In nucleotides, the CDR3 is TGTGCCAGCAGCAACCTACTAGCGGGGAAGTATACGCAGTATTTT. Its translation is CASSNLLAGKYTQYF.

The CDR3: CASRPSGSYGYTF. CDR3 in DNA: TGTGCCAGTAGACCCAGTGGGAGCTATGGCTACACCTTC. This chain joins TRBV19 and TRBJ1-2; D remains ambiguous. Per germline, CDR1 LNHDA and CDR2 SQIVND (reference sequence). CDR3 length: 13 amino acids. Trimming pared 6 bases from V and 4 bases from J, leaving 12 bases between. Drawing the rest from reference TRBV19 and TRBJ1-2, the complete variable domain is DGGITQSPKYLFRKEGQNVTLSCEQNLNHDAMYWYRQDPGQGLRLIYYSQIVNDFQKGDIAEGYSVSREKKESFPLTVTSAQKNPTAFYLCASRPSGSYGYTFGSGTRLTVV.

The chain uses TRBV28 and TRBJ1-5; D gene ambiguous. Trimming shortened V by 6 bases and J by 1 base, and 13 bases separated the two germline ends. Germline assignment: CDR1 MDHEN and CDR2 SYDVKM. The CDR3 has 15 amino acids. CDR3 amino acids: CASRPRGSSNQPQHF. The CDR3 region has the DNA TGTGCCAGCAGGCCCCGAGGGTCGAGCAATCAGCCCCAGCATTTT.

The V and J genes are TRBV27 and TRBJ2-7; tentatively, D is TRBD2 (6 bases). Germline CDR1 is MNHEY and CDR2 is SMNVEV (reference sequence). CDR3 length: 13 residues. Deletions cut 2 bases from V and 3 bases from J, with 8 bases between. The DNA of the CDR3 is TGTGCCAGCAGTTTACCCGGGGGCTACGAGCAGTACTTC. Translated: CASSLPGGYEQYF.

The V call is TRBV19, the J call TRBJ2-1; possibly TRBD2 for D (6 bases). Trimming pared 4 bases from V and 7 bases from J, leaving 26 bases between. The CDR3 is 18 amino acids. Germline V CDR1 and CDR2: LNHDA, SQIVND (reference sequence). The CDR3 sequence is CASSTLFGGSFIVNEQFF. For the CDR3, the DNA is TGTGCCAGTAGTACTCTCTTCGGAGGGAGCTTTATCGTGAATGAGCAGTTCTTC.

V usage is TRBV28 and J usage is TRBJ2-7; TRBD1 matches 8 bases. Trimming removed 6 bases from V and 7 bases from J; junction bases left unmatched: 5. The CDR3 is made up of 12 amino acids. Germline assignment: CDR1 MDHEN and CDR2 SYDVKM. CDR3 loop: CASSQGAGEQYF. Here the CDR3 DNA reads TGTGCCAGCAGCCAGGGGGCGGGGGAGCAGTACTTC. The whole variable domain, remainder taken from reference TRBV28 and TRBJ2-7, is DVKVTQSSRYLVKRTGEKVFLECVQDMDHENMFWYRQDPGLGLRLIYFSYDVKMKEKGDIPEGYSVSREKKERFSLILESASTNQTSMYLCASSQGAGEQYFGPGTRLTVT.

This sequence joins TRBV18 and TRBJ1-5; TRBD1 agrees at 8 bases. From germline, CDR1 is KGHSH and CDR2 LQKENI. With 5 bases clipped from V and 5 bases from J, the junction kept 8 bases outside the gene matches. This CDR3 has 15 residues. The CDR3: CASSSQQGDYQPQHF. CDR3 bases: TGTGCCAGCTCATCTCAACAGGGGGATTATCAGCCCCAGCATTTT.

This clone was seen just once. The V gene is TRBV18, the J gene TRBJ1-3; the D gene is possibly TRBD1 (5 bases). Germline V gene lookup returns CDR1 KGHSH and CDR2 LQKENI. This CDR3 comprises 16 residues. With 8 bases removed from V and 0 bases from J, the gap between germline ends came to 17 bases. The CDR3 here is CASRNGGGLSGNTIYF. The CDR3 DNA sequence: TGTGCCAGCCGAAACGGTGGGGGACTCTCTGGAAACACCATATATTTT. The full variable domain, rest sourced from reference TRBV18 and TRBJ1-3, is NAGVMQNPRHLVRRRGQEARLRCSPMKGHSHVYWYRQLPEEGLKFMVYLQKENIIDESGMPKERFSAEFPKEGPSILRIQQVVRGDSAAYFCASRNGGGLSGNTIYFGEGSWLTVV.

The chain has TRBV7-9 and TRBJ1-2, with D tentatively TRBD1 (5 bases). Germline V gives CDR1 SEHNR, CDR2 FQNEAQ (reference sequence). The CDR3 totals 15 residues. V gave up 1 base and J gave up 8 bases, with 17 bases separating them. The CDR3 bases are TGTGCCAGCAGCTTAGGGCCGGGGGTGTCGGGCGGCTACACCTTC. It encodes CASSLGPGVSGGYTF.

This chain connects TRBV4-1 to TRBJ1-1, with D possibly being TRBD1 (5 bases). This CDR3 region has 15 residues. Germline CDR1 MGHRA, CDR2 YSYEKL. V was clipped by 6 bases and J by 5 bases, with 19 bases between them. The CDR3 spells CASRWSIGAGTEAFF. The CDR3 bases are TGCGCCAGCAGGTGGAGTATAGGGGCGGGAACTGAAGCTTTCTTT.

V usage is TRBV3-1 (or the pseudogene TRBV3-2) and J usage is TRBJ2-3, with 10 positions matching TRBD2. V was pared by 4 bases and J by 4 bases, with 14 bases of the junction left unmatched. CDR1 and CDR2 (germline): LGHDT, YNNKEL (reference sequence). This CDR3 has 18 residues. DNA for the CDR3: TGTGCCAGCAGCCCCTGGTTCCCCGGGACTAGCGAATCAGATACGCAGTATTTT. Encoded protein: CASSPWFPGTSESDTQYF.

This chain joins TRBV5-5 and TRBJ2-7; 12 bases match TRBD2. The CDR3 extends over 17 amino acids. Losses at the gene ends were 0 bases for V and 0 bases for J; bases not matched to a gene: 4. Looked up from germline, CDR1 is SGHKS and CDR2 is YYEKEE (reference sequence). CDR3 protein: CASSLASGRAGSYEQYF. CDR3 bases: TGTGCCAGCAGCTTGGCTAGCGGGAGGGCCGGCTCCTACGAGCAGTACTTC.

The chain employs TRBV6-5 and TRBJ2-7; TRBD2 agrees at 12 bases. The CDR3 is 13 amino acids. Germline V gene sequence: CDR1 MNHEY, CDR2 SVGAGI. With 6 bases clipped from V and 9 bases from J, the junction kept 6 bases outside the gene matches. CDR3: CASRGLAGTGQYF. The CDR3 DNA sequence: TGTGCCAGCAGAGGACTAGCGGGGACCGGGCAGTACTTC.